This TCR beta chain was identified during a study of T-cell reconstitution after alpha-beta-depleted transplantation in children. This clonotype was observed at least ten times. Its antigen is currently unknown. The V gene's germline CDR1 is SGHDN and CDR2 FVKESK. The CDR3 loop spans 15 amino acids. With V trimmed by 3 bases and J by 8 bases, 8 bases remained unmatched. TCRbeta library construction was performed incorporating unique molecular identifiers. TCRdb reprocessed the PCR reads with MiXCR, giving one entry per CDR3 protein. The top ten clones hold 27% of a sample with 25,000 to 35,000 distinct CDR3 sequences, about 6.7% of them seen once. Study outcomes and limitations: Reportedly, only several hundred clones from non-depleted graft cells drove alpha-beta T-cell counts at about two months.

This sequence joins TRBV14 and TRBJ2-1, with TRBD2 identical over 9 bases. The source of this sequence is a child less than two years old who had a stem cell transplant for acute myeloid leukemia, so the T cells may come from the graft donor. Sample: peripheral blood, taken 60 days after TCRalphabeta/CD19-depleted stem cell transplant. The CDR3 DNA reads as TGTGCCAGCAGCCACCCCGGAGCGGGGGGAGATGAGCAGTTCTTC. Protein product: CASSHPGAGGDEQFF.